This TCR beta chain was recovered during a study of T cells in tuberculosis. Turning to the study itself: T cells were selected with CD1B tetramers loaded with glucose monomycolate.

Thawed, overnight-rested PBMC were stained with GMM-loaded CD1B tetramer, viability dye and anti-CD3, then sorted. The CD1B tetramers carried C32 glucose monomycolate purified from Rhodococcus equi. V dropped 9 bases and J dropped 1; count of bases not matched to a gene: 10. This CDR3 contains 16 residues. Germline V gene data show CDR1 as MDHEN and CDR2 as SYDVKM. Chain pairing is unknown; alpha and beta were sequenced separately. The data were produced by immunoSEQ multiplex PCR, yet TCRdb's version contains in-frame clones alone and is incomplete. The repertoire holds around 50,000 clones, with approximately 86% as singletons.

The source is an adult woman with latent tuberculosis. This chain joins TRBV28 and TRBJ2-2; 8 bases align to TRBD1. Sequenced material: CD1b-GMM tetramer-negative cells sorted from PBMCs. The CDR3 spells CASWRFGTGNTGELFF. Written as DNA, the CDR3 is TGTGCCAGTTGGCGATTCGGGACAGGGAACACCGGGGAGCTGTTTTTT.